This TCR beta chain was obtained from a study of blood T cell repertoires in COVID-19. Study as a whole: PBMCs, B-cell-depleted T cells, or T cells were the source of the cDNA or gDNA that made up the material.

Trimming stripped 8 bases from V and 5 bases from J, with 13 bases between. Per germline, CDR1 MNHEY and CDR2 SMNVEV (reference sequence). The CDR3 runs 13 residues. How the authors handled the data: Reference gene primer amplification yielded estimated nucleated cell counts. Sequencing was performed with immunoSEQ multiplex PCR; in TCRdb, only in-frame clones are kept and a portion is missing. That table furnishes V, J and clone size, whereas the DNA furnished D and trimming. The table lists roughly 70,000 clones, 90% of them singletons. The V gene is TRBV27, the J gene TRBJ2-1, with TRBD2 as a possible D gene (6 bases). This TCR was sampled from a man aged 45-65 years with acute or convalescent COVID-19. Sequencing used peripheral blood. The CDR3 loop is CASGGINNNEQFF. CDR3 coding DNA: TGTGCCAGCGGGGGGATAAACAACAATGAGCAGTTCTTC.